These T cell receptor beta chains were read from a single sample in a study of blood T cells in healthy people across ages. TCRdb recomputed calls from the 5' RACE reads with MiXCR, one row per CDR3 protein. The sample comprises over 950,000 distinct CDR3 sequences, around two fifths of which are singletons, and approximately 14% rests with the top ten. Sequenced: blood. These receptors were collected from a young man in good health. The CDR3 runs from the conserved cysteine through the conserved F or W. D genes are given only for firm matches. The size field is filled for only some rows; it gives once, few, many or a size class.

j_call: TRBJ1-5
v_call: TRBV6-5
d_call: TRBD1
clone_size: .
cdr3_nt: TGTGCCAGTAGTTACAGGGGCGTCAATCAGCCCCAGCATTTT
cdr3_aa: CASSYRGVNQPQHF

j_call: TRBJ2-3
v_call: TRBV15
d_call: .
clone_size: few
cdr3_nt: TGTGCCACCAGGGTATCTGGCGCAGATACGCAGTATTTT
cdr3_aa: CATRVSGADTQYF

j_call: TRBJ2-7
v_call: TRBV19
d_call: TRBD2
clone_size: .
cdr3_nt: TGTGCCAGTAGTACGGGGGGGACCGAATTCTACGAGCAGTACTTC
cdr3_aa: CASSTGGTEFYEQYF

j_call: TRBJ2-7
v_call: TRBV14
d_call: .
clone_size: .
cdr3_nt: TGTGCCAGCAGCCAAGTGACCGGGAAGGTCTACGAGCAGTACTTC
cdr3_aa: CASSQVTGKVYEQYF

j_call: TRBJ1-5
v_call: TRBV21-1
d_call: .
clone_size: few
cdr3_nt: TGTGCCAGCAGCACCCAATTGGGCTCCCGAGCGTATAGCAATCAGCCCCAGCATTTT
cdr3_aa: CASSTQLGSRAYSNQPQHF

j_call: TRBJ1-2
v_call: TRBV12-3/TRBV12-4
d_call: .
clone_size: .
cdr3_nt: TGTGCCAGCAGTTTATATGGGAGCTACACCTTC
cdr3_aa: CASSLYGSYTF

j_call: TRBJ2-1
v_call: TRBV20-1
d_call: TRBD2
clone_size: .
cdr3_nt: TGCAGTGCTGACACTACTTTTCTAGCGGGGGGCCTCAATGAGCAGTTCTTC
cdr3_aa: CSADTTFLAGGLNEQFF

j_call: TRBJ1-1
v_call: TRBV6-2/TRBV6-3
d_call: .
clone_size: once
cdr3_nt: TGTGCCAGCGCAAGGACAAACACTGAAGCTTTCTTT
cdr3_aa: CASARTNTEAFF

j_call: TRBJ2-1
v_call: TRBV7-8
d_call: .
clone_size: .
cdr3_nt: TGTGCCAGCAGCTTAGCTCTCCTGAGCTCCTACAATGAGCAGTTCTTC
cdr3_aa: CASSLALLSSYNEQFF

j_call: TRBJ1-1
v_call: TRBV4-1
d_call: TRBD1
clone_size: .
cdr3_nt: TGCGCCGGCAGCCAAGTGCGACAGGGTTCTGAAGCTTTCTTT
cdr3_aa: CAGSQVRQGSEAFF

j_call: TRBJ2-7
v_call: TRBV7-2
d_call: .
clone_size: few
cdr3_nt: TGTGCCAGCAGCTTAGACCGCAGCTTTCTCGGTGGAGAGCAGTACTTC
cdr3_aa: CASSLDRSFLGGEQYF

j_call: TRBJ2-1
v_call: TRBV11-2
d_call: .
clone_size: .
cdr3_nt: TGTGCCAGCAGCCCCCTGAGAGACGGACACTACAATGAGCAGTTCTTC
cdr3_aa: CASSPLRDGHYNEQFF

j_call: TRBJ2-1
v_call: TRBV7-3
d_call: TRBD2
clone_size: few
cdr3_nt: TGTGCCAGCAGCTTATATCCTAGCGGGGACAATGAGCAGTTCTTC
cdr3_aa: CASSLYPSGDNEQFF

j_call: TRBJ1-5
v_call: TRBV2
d_call: .
clone_size: few
cdr3_nt: TGTGCCAGCAGTGAAGCGCAAAGGGAGTACAATCAGCCCCAGCATTTT
cdr3_aa: CASSEAQREYNQPQHF

j_call: TRBJ2-3
v_call: TRBV7-6
d_call: TRBD2
clone_size: .
cdr3_nt: TGTGCCAGCAGCTTCGGACTAGCGGGATCCACCACAGATACGCAGTATTTT
cdr3_aa: CASSFGLAGSTTDTQYF

j_call: TRBJ2-1
v_call: TRBV13
d_call: TRBD1
clone_size: .
cdr3_nt: TGTGCCAGCAGCTCCGGGGACAGGGCAAGGAACAATGAGCAGTTCTTC
cdr3_aa: CASSSGDRARNNEQFF

j_call: TRBJ2-5
v_call: TRBV18
d_call: .
clone_size: .
cdr3_nt: TGTGCCAGCGCACCCTACGGGGAGACCCAGTACTTC
cdr3_aa: CASAPYGETQYF

j_call: TRBJ2-5
v_call: TRBV4-2
d_call: TRBD1
clone_size: .
cdr3_nt: TGTGCCAGCAGCCAAGGGGAGGCCGGGACAGGAGGGGAGACCCAGTACTTC
cdr3_aa: CASSQGEAGTGGETQYF

j_call: TRBJ1-2
v_call: TRBV6-2/TRBV6-3
d_call: .
clone_size: .
cdr3_nt: TGTGCCAGCAGTGCCAGTCCTAGCTATGGCTACACCTTC
cdr3_aa: CASSASPSYGYTF

j_call: TRBJ2-3
v_call: TRBV12-3/TRBV12-4
d_call: .
clone_size: .
cdr3_nt: TGTGCCAGCAGCTTAAATGGTGGAGGGTCAGATACGCAGTATTTT
cdr3_aa: CASSLNGGGSDTQYF

j_call: TRBJ2-5
v_call: TRBV2
d_call: .
clone_size: .
cdr3_nt: TGTGCCAGCACGGCGGGGGAGACCCAGTACTTC
cdr3_aa: CASTAGETQYF

j_call: TRBJ1-5
v_call: TRBV28
d_call: .
clone_size: few
cdr3_nt: TGTGCCAGCAGTTTACGCCCCTCGGTTGGCGGGGGGAGAATTAGCAATCAGCCCCAGCATTTT
cdr3_aa: CASSLRPSVGGGRISNQPQHF

j_call: TRBJ2-2
v_call: TRBV20-1
d_call: .
clone_size: .
cdr3_nt: TGCAGTGCCCACACTGCCGGGGACGTCGGGGAGCTGTTTTTT
cdr3_aa: CSAHTAGDVGELFF

j_call: TRBJ1-5
v_call: TRBV7-2
d_call: .
clone_size: .
cdr3_nt: TGTGCCAGCAGCTTAGGAGTCCCTACGGTTATTAATCAGCCCCAGCATTTT
cdr3_aa: CASSLGVPTVINQPQHF

j_call: TRBJ2-3
v_call: TRBV7-2
d_call: .
clone_size: few
cdr3_nt: TGTGCCAGCGGGGATGTGGTAGATACGCAGTATTTT
cdr3_aa: CASGDVVDTQYF

j_call: TRBJ1-2
v_call: TRBV6-2/TRBV6-3
d_call: .
clone_size: .
cdr3_nt: TGTGCCAGCAGCCAGCAACCGGGCCCGGGCTATGGCTACACCTTC
cdr3_aa: CASSQQPGPGYGYTF

j_call: TRBJ2-7
v_call: TRBV7-9
d_call: .
clone_size: many
cdr3_nt: TGTGCCAGCAGCTTTTTAGGACAGTCCTCCTACGAGCAGTACTTC
cdr3_aa: CASSFLGQSSYEQYF

j_call: TRBJ2-1
v_call: TRBV20-1
d_call: .
clone_size: few
cdr3_nt: TGCAGTGCGGGAGTGGAGAATGAGCAGTTCTTC
cdr3_aa: CSAGVENEQFF

j_call: TRBJ1-2
v_call: TRBV4-2
d_call: TRBD1
clone_size: .
cdr3_nt: TGTGCCAGCAGCCAAGATTTTCTCGAAAAGGGGGCGTTCTATGGCTACACCTTC
cdr3_aa: CASSQDFLEKGAFYGYTF

j_call: TRBJ2-2
v_call: TRBV27
d_call: .
clone_size: .
cdr3_nt: TGTGCCAGTACAGGTTCCGGGGAGCTGTTTTTT
cdr3_aa: CASTGSGELFF

j_call: TRBJ2-7
v_call: TRBV5-5
d_call: .
clone_size: many
cdr3_nt: TGTGCCAGCAGCTTGGGGTACGGGCGGTACGAGCAGTACTTC
cdr3_aa: CASSLGYGRYEQYF

j_call: TRBJ2-7
v_call: TRBV12-3/TRBV12-4
d_call: .
clone_size: .
cdr3_nt: TGTGCCAGCAGTTTAGTGGCCATTAAGAGGGCCGAGCAGTACTTC
cdr3_aa: CASSLVAIKRAEQYF

j_call: TRBJ2-1
v_call: TRBV12-3/TRBV12-4
d_call: TRBD2
clone_size: .
cdr3_nt: TGTGCCAGCAACCCCCGGTGGAGCGGGGGGGCCCGTGAGCAGTTCTTC
cdr3_aa: CASNPRWSGGAREQFF

j_call: TRBJ2-1
v_call: TRBV28
d_call: TRBD1
clone_size: .
cdr3_nt: TGTGCCAGCTACGCACAGGGGTACAATGAGCAGTTCTTC
cdr3_aa: CASYAQGYNEQFF

j_call: TRBJ1-4
v_call: TRBV18
d_call: TRBD1
clone_size: few
cdr3_nt: TGTGCCAGCTCGCCCGACGGGACAGGGGAAGAAAAACTGTTTTTT
cdr3_aa: CASSPDGTGEEKLFF

j_call: TRBJ2-6
v_call: TRBV9
d_call: TRBD1
clone_size: .
cdr3_nt: TGTGCCAGCAGCGAGGGACAGGGTGGCTCTGGGGCCAACGTCCTGACTTTC
cdr3_aa: CASSEGQGGSGANVLTF

j_call: TRBJ2-5
v_call: TRBV27
d_call: .
clone_size: .
cdr3_nt: TGTGCCAGCCGACTCACAGGGTTTTGGGAGACCCAGTACTTC
cdr3_aa: CASRLTGFWETQYF

j_call: TRBJ1-1
v_call: TRBV9
d_call: .
clone_size: .
cdr3_nt: TGTGCCAGCAGCGTAGCAAGGACCTCTAACCCATTTAACACTGAAGCTTTCTTT
cdr3_aa: CASSVARTSNPFNTEAFF

j_call: TRBJ1-4
v_call: TRBV29-1
d_call: .
clone_size: .
cdr3_nt: TGCAGCGTTGAAGAGGGGAGGGGTGAAAAACTGTTTTTT
cdr3_aa: CSVEEGRGEKLFF

j_call: TRBJ2-3
v_call: TRBV12-5
d_call: .
clone_size: .
cdr3_nt: TGTGCTAGTGGTTTCCATAGCGAAGATACGCAGTATTTT
cdr3_aa: CASGFHSEDTQYF